A single sample is the source of the 32 T cell receptor beta chains below, sequenced in a study of STAT5B mutations in CD4+ large granular lymphocyte leukemia. The repertoire was sequenced with immunoSEQ multiplex PCR; TCRdb's copy has only in-frame clones and lacks some. This table holds approximately 30,000 clones, over 65% found once. Sequences were obtained from CD4+ T cells from blood buffy coats. These receptors originate from a human donor in good health.

This clone was counted only a few times. V gene TRBV6-6 combines with J gene TRBJ1-2, with TRBD1 matching over 8 bases. The CDR3 length is 15 residues. Germline V CDR1 and CDR2: MNHNY, SVGAGI (reference sequence). V shed 5 bases and J 2 bases; nucleotides not matched to a gene: 7. The CDR3 spells CASSQNRGDNYGYTF. The CDR3 bases are TGTGCCAGCAGTCAAAACAGGGGGGACAACTATGGCTACACCTTC.

The gene calls are TRBV9 and TRBJ2-2, with TRBD1 as a possible D gene (6 bases). V dropped 0 bases and J dropped 7 bases, with 7 bases sitting between them. Germline V CDR1 and CDR2: SGDLS, YYNGEE. The CDR3 is made up of 13 amino acids. The CDR3 sequence: CASSVGGLGELFF. The DNA for the CDR3 is TGTGCCAGCAGCGTAGGGGGGCTCGGGGAGCTGTTTTTT.

This clone was found once. The rearrangement joins TRBV2 to TRBJ1-5, with a tentative D call TRBD1 (5 bases). The CDR3 is 14 amino acids. Germline CDR1 is SNHLY and CDR2 is FYNNEI. V was cut by 4 bases and J by 7 bases, with 14 bases left in between. CDR3 protein: CASSVSRDRQPQHF. The CDR3 nucleotides read TGTGCCAGCAGTGTTTCCAGGGATAGGCAGCCCCAGCATTTT.

This rearrangement joins TRBV5-1 to TRBJ2-1; D possibly corresponds to TRBD1 (6 bases). Trimming removed 4 bases at V and 5 bases at J, with 13 bases between. The CDR3 is 14 amino acids. CDR1 and CDR2 from the germline V gene are SGHRS and YFSETQ. The CDR3 reads CASSQSRGDNEQFF. CDR3 DNA sequence: TGCGCCAGCAGCCAGTCCAGGGGTGACAATGAGCAGTTCTTC.

V and J are TRBV7-2 and TRBJ2-1; 11 bases are a match to TRBD2. J was trimmed by 0 bases and V by 5 bases; bases with no gene match: 3. Germline assignment: CDR1 SGHTA and CDR2 FQGNSA. This CDR3 contains 16 residues. The CDR3 nucleotides read TGTGCCAGCAGCACTCTAGCGGGGGGCTCCTACAATGAGCAGTTCTTC. Residues: CASSTLAGGSYNEQFF.

The rearrangement links TRBV5-4 to TRBJ2-3; tentative D call: TRBD1 (5 bases). V gave up 4 bases and J gave up 6 bases, with 12 bases separating them. Looked up from germline, CDR1 is SGHNT and CDR2 is YYREEE (reference sequence). CDR3 length: 13 amino acids. The CDR3 DNA sequence: TGTGCCAGCAGCATAGTCAAGGGGGATACGCAGTATTTT. Amino acid sequence: CASSIVKGDTQYF.

The chain employs TRBV5-1 and TRBJ2-3; TRBD2 agrees at 7 bases. The V gene end was trimmed by 7 bases and the J gene end by 0 bases; junction bases not matched to a gene: 11. The CDR3 sequence is 16 residues long. CDR1 and CDR2 (germline): SGHRS, YFSETQ. The CDR3 DNA is TGCGCCAGCGGGGGGGGTTCCGGCCCTAGCACAGATACGCAGTATTTT. Residues: CASGGGSGPSTDTQYF.

The chain joins TRBV6-6 to TRBJ1-2, with D unclear. Germline lookup yields CDR1 MNHNY and CDR2 SVGAGI (reference sequence). The V and J ends lost 5 bases and 3 bases respectively, with 13 bases between them. The CDR3 is made up of 14 amino acids. In nucleotides, the CDR3 is TGTGCCAGCAGTCTAGACTCTAACCACTATGGCTACACCTTC. Encoded protein: CASSLDSNHYGYTF.

This chain uses TRBV9 with TRBJ2-3; TRBD2 matches at 9 bases. The CDR3 has 18 amino acids. Germline V gene sequence: CDR1 SGDLS, CDR2 YYNGEE. With V trimmed by 0 bases and J by 6 bases, 14 bases remained unmatched. This CDR3 is CASSVGGSGGGQRDTQYF. In nucleotides, the CDR3 is TGTGCCAGCAGCGTAGGGGGTAGCGGGGGCGGCCAAAGGGATACGCAGTATTTT.

CDR3 coding DNA: TGTGCCAGCAGCCTAGGGGGGGACAGGGTTCGTCCCGAGCAGTACTTC. This gives the protein CASSLGGDRVRPEQYF. The chain joins TRBV6-6 to TRBJ2-7; 9 nucleotides align to TRBD1. The CDR3 is made up of 16 amino acids. Losses at the gene ends were 6 bases for V and 6 bases for J; bases not matched to a gene: 15. CDR1 is MNHNY, CDR2 SVGAGI, per germline (reference sequence).

J is TRBJ2-3 and V is TRBV7-9; weak D call: TRBD2 (6 bases). V was trimmed by 7 bases and J by 7 bases, leaving 12 bases between them. CDR1 and CDR2 from the germline V gene are SEHNR and FQNEAQ (reference sequence). The CDR3 runs to 12 residues. As DNA, the CDR3 is TGTGCCAGCACCGAGGGACTTTATACGCAGTATTTT. Amino acids: CASTEGLYTQYF.

For the CDR3, the DNA is TGTGCCAGCAGCTTAATTCCATGGGGGGAGACCCAGTACTTC. It yields the protein CASSLIPWGETQYF. The chain combines TRBV7-3 with TRBJ2-5; D tentatively fits TRBD1 or TRBD2 (5 bases each). Deletions cut 1 base from V and 5 bases from J, with 11 bases between. Germline V gene lookup returns CDR1 SGHTA and CDR2 FQGTGA. The CDR3 loop spans 14 amino acids. Looking up the rest from reference TRBV7-3 and TRBJ2-5 gives the full variable domain: GAGVSQTPSNKVTEKGKYVELRCDPISGHTALYWYRQSLGQGPEFLIYFQGTGAADDSGLPNDRFFAVRPEGSVSTLKIQRTERGDSAVYLCASSLIPWGETQYFGPGTRLLVL.

The rearrangement uses TRBV27 and TRBJ1-1, with no clear D. Trimming pared 2 bases from V and 4 bases from J, leaving 8 bases between. This CDR3 comprises 13 residues. Germline V gene data show CDR1 as MNHEY and CDR2 as SMNVEV (reference sequence). The CDR3 DNA sequence: TGTGCCAGCAGTTTAAAAGTAGTCACTGAAGCTTTCTTT. Protein sequence: CASSLKVVTEAFF.

This clone was seen only a few times. The rearrangement joins TRBV27 to TRBJ1-5, with D maybe TRBD1 (5 bases). Trimming pared 6 bases from V and 6 bases from J, leaving 12 bases between. This CDR3 comprises 13 residues. Germline values: CDR1 MNHEY, CDR2 SMNVEV (reference sequence). CDR3 loop: CASSTGRGQPQHF. In DNA, the CDR3 is TGTGCCAGCAGCACAGGTCGTGGTCAGCCCCAGCATTTT.

The V and J genes are TRBV9 and TRBJ2-2; the D gene is possibly TRBD1 (6 bases). Germline CDR1 SGDLS, CDR2 YYNGEE. V was clipped by 3 bases and J by 3 bases, with 9 bases between them. The CDR3 spans 14 residues. The CDR3 DNA is TGTGCCAGCAGCGCTGGGGGCCACACCGGGGAGCTGTTTTTT. It specifies CASSAGGHTGELFF.

V and J are TRBV10-3 and TRBJ2-7; maybe TRBD2 (5 bases). Germline CDR1 ENHRY, CDR2 SYGVKD. The CDR3 contains 15 residues. V shed 6 bases and J shed 4 bases, with 19 bases lying between them. Here the CDR3 reads CAISPSDGITYEQYF. CDR3 bases: TGTGCCATCAGCCCGAGCGACGGGATCACGTACGAGCAGTACTTC.

The chain's CDR3 is CASQERVYNQPQHF. CDR3 DNA: TGTGCCAGCCAGGAACGTGTGTACAATCAGCCCCAGCATTTT. This chain links TRBV6-1 with TRBJ1-5; D not resolved. The CDR3 spans 14 residues. V gave up 8 bases and J gave up 3 bases, with 14 bases separating them. The germline V gene has CDR1 MNHNS and CDR2 SASEGT.

This rearrangement joins TRBV5-5 to TRBJ1-1; TRBD1 is a possible D gene (6 bases). CDR3 size: 14 residues. Germline CDR1 SGHKS, CDR2 YYEKEE (reference sequence). V gave up 4 bases and J gave up 4 bases, with 14 bases separating them. CDR3 DNA sequence: TGTGCCAGCAGCAAGGGGGGGGGTACCACTGAAGCTTTCTTT. Amino acid sequence: CASSKGGGTTEAFF. Based on the CDR3 plus reference TRBV5-5 and TRBJ1-1, the full variable domain is DAGVTQSPTHLIKTRGQQVTLRCSPISGHKSVSWYQQVLGQGPQFIFQYYEKEERGRGNFPDRFSARQFPNYSSELNVNALLLGDSALYLCASSKGGGTTEAFFGQGTRLTVV.

About this clone: Within the sample, other DNA sequences also encode this same CDR3. The rearrangement joins TRBV7-9 to TRBJ2-3; unclear D gene. The CDR3 is made up of 12 amino acids. CDR1 is SEHNR, CDR2 FQNEAQ, per germline (reference sequence). V gave up 6 bases and J gave up 0 bases, with 4 bases separating them. CDR3 bases: TGTGCCAGCAGTTTAAGCACAGATACGCAGTATTTT. Encoded protein: CASSLSTDTQYF.

The CDR3, as DNA: TGTGCCAGTAGCCTCAGCGAGGATGAGCAGTTCTTC. Amino acids: CASSLSEDEQFF. The chain employs TRBV19 and TRBJ2-1; the D is unclear. The CDR3 is 12 residues long. Looked up from germline, CDR1 is LNHDA and CDR2 is SQIVND (reference sequence). Trimming took off 6 bases at V and 8 bases at J, with 11 bases between the two ends.

This clone was observed a handful of times. The V and J genes are TRBV6-1 and TRBJ1-1; D is possibly TRBD1 (5 bases). The CDR3 has 11 residues. Trimming removed 7 bases at V and 6 bases at J, with 9 bases between. Germline V CDR1 and CDR2: MNHNS, SASEGT. The CDR3: CASKGVAEAFF. CDR3 coding DNA: TGTGCCAGCAAAGGGGTGGCTGAAGCTTTCTTT.

This chain uses TRBV25-1 with TRBJ1-3; perhaps TRBD1 as D (5 bases). Trimming removed 3 bases from V and 1 base from J, with 13 bases in between. CDR3 length equals 16 residues. Germline values: CDR1 MGHDK, CDR2 SYGVNS. In DNA form, the CDR3 reads TGTGCCAGCAGTGAGAGGGGCCGGGGTTCTGGAAACACCATATATTTT. Amino acid sequence: CASSERGRGSGNTIYF.

This clone was seen a single time. The chain carries TRBV10-1 and TRBJ2-7; 9 nucleotides agree with TRBD1. The CDR3 covers 12 residues. CDR1 is WNHNN and CDR2 is SYGVQD in the germline V gene (reference sequence). V was clipped by 3 bases and J by 10 bases; unmatched bases: 4. The CDR3 nucleotides are TGCGCCAGCAGTGAAACAGGGGGCCGACAGTACTTC. This translates into CASSETGGRQYF.

The V and J genes are TRBV6-6 and TRBJ1-5, with D unresolved. The CDR3 extends over 16 amino acids. The V end was cut by 5 bases, the J end by 4 bases, with 18 bases between. Germline V gene sequence: CDR1 MNHNY, CDR2 SVGAGI (reference sequence). CDR3 in amino acids: CASSNLQIGLNQPQHF. As DNA, the CDR3 is TGTGCCAGCAGTAACCTACAGATTGGCCTTAATCAGCCCCAGCATTTT.

The rearrangement uses TRBV9 and TRBJ2-1, with D possibly matching TRBD2 (6 bases). Per germline, CDR1 SGDLS and CDR2 YYNGEE. V was cut by 1 base and J by 7 bases, with 9 bases left in between. This CDR3 comprises 13 residues. The CDR3 spells CASSVRGWNEQFF. As DNA, the CDR3 is TGTGCCAGCAGCGTACGGGGGTGGAATGAGCAGTTCTTC.

The chain joins TRBV19 to TRBJ1-2; weak D call: TRBD1 (5 bases). Trimming took off 3 bases at V and 5 bases at J, with 13 bases between the two ends. This CDR3 has 14 residues. Germline V gives CDR1 LNHDA, CDR2 SQIVND (reference sequence). In nucleotides, the CDR3 is TGTGCCAGTAGTATTGACAAGGGGTGGTATGGCTACACCTTC. It yields the protein CASSIDKGWYGYTF.

The V and J genes are TRBV5-1 and TRBJ2-3, with 7 positions matching TRBD2. The CDR3 length is 13 residues. The V and J ends lost 4 bases and 6 bases, in that order; junction bases with no gene match: 5. Germline V gene sequence: CDR1 SGHRS, CDR2 YFSETQ. CDR3 in amino acids: CASSPREADTQYF. CDR3 DNA: TGCGCCAGCAGCCCTCGGGAGGCGGATACGCAGTATTTT.

The genes are TRBV19 and TRBJ1-1; D possibly corresponds to TRBD1 (5 bases). Trimming left V 3 bases short and J 4 bases short, with 15 bases between. The germline CDR1 and CDR2 sequences are LNHDA and SQIVND (reference sequence). This CDR3 comprises 15 residues. CDR3 in DNA: TGTGCCAGTAGTATGGCGGGACTCCGGGGCACTGAAGCTTTCTTT. It codes for CASSMAGLRGTEAFF.

Remarks on this clone: Other DNA sequences of this sample code for an identical CDR3. The V gene is TRBV5-1, the J gene TRBJ2-7, with 8 bases fitting TRBD2. Germline-derived CDR1 and CDR2 are SGHRS and YFSETQ. V lost 2 bases and J lost 3; bases outside the gene matches: 4. The CDR3 totals 14 residues. In nucleotides, the CDR3 is TGCGCCAGCAGCTTAACTAGCGGAGGCTACGAGCAGTACTTC. Translating it yields CASSLTSGGYEQYF.

The chain links TRBV5-8 to TRBJ2-3; 8 bases match TRBD2. Per germline, CDR1 SGHTS and CDR2 YDEGEE. J gave up 2 bases and V 2 bases, and 7 bases lay outside the gene matches. This CDR3 comprises 16 residues. CDR3 region: CASSLTAGAPTDTQYF. In nucleotides, the CDR3 is TGTGCCAGCAGCTTAACAGCGGGGGCCCCCACAGATACGCAGTATTTT. The variable domain in full, with the rest retrieved from reference TRBV5-8 and TRBJ2-3, is EAGVTQSPTHLIKTRGQQATLRCSPISGHTSVYWYQQALGLGLQFLLWYDEGEERNRGNFPPRFSGRQFPNYSSELNVNALELEDSALYLCASSLTAGAPTDTQYFGPGTRLTVL.

This rearrangement joins TRBV7-9 to TRBJ2-7, with unresolved D. The CDR3 contains 12 residues. The germline CDR1 and CDR2 sequences are SEHNR and FQNEAQ (reference sequence). Deletions cut 6 bases from V and 2 bases from J, with 8 bases between. The CDR3 nucleotides are TGTGCCAGCAGTAAACCCCCCTACGAGCAGTACTTC. Amino acids: CASSKPPYEQYF.

The chain employs TRBV19 and TRBJ2-2; D gene ambiguous. CDR1 is LNHDA and CDR2 is SQIVND in the germline V gene (reference sequence). Trimming cost V 4 bases and J 0 bases, with 6 bases left between them. The CDR3 sequence is 14 residues long. Here the CDR3 reads CASSTTTNTGELFF. CDR3 nucleotides: TGTGCCAGTAGTACTACAACGAACACCGGGGAGCTGTTTTTT. The complete variable domain, with remaining parts taken from reference TRBV19 and TRBJ2-2, reads DGGITQSPKYLFRKEGQNVTLSCEQNLNHDAMYWYRQDPGQGLRLIYYSQIVNDFQKGDIAEGYSVSREKKESFPLTVTSAQKNPTAFYLCASSTTTNTGELFFGEGSRLTVL.